This T cell receptor (beta chain) was documented in a study of blood T cell repertoires in COVID-19. Study details: Samples came from the United States, Italy and Spain, spanning acute and convalescent COVID-19.

With 2 bases clipped from V and 2 bases from J, the junction kept 4 bases outside the gene matches. The CDR3 sequence is 16 residues long. The germline V gene encodes CDR1 ENHRY and CDR2 SYGVKD. The table came from immunoSEQ multiplex PCR; TCRdb's copy has only in-frame clones and leaves some out. Here the sample spans around 300,000 clones, around 87% being singletons. The material sequenced was peripheral blood. The rearrangement uses TRBV10-3 and TRBJ1-2; 11 bases map to TRBD1. This TCR came from a woman between 50 and 59 years old with active or convalescent COVID-19. Written as DNA, the CDR3 is TGTGCCATCAGTGAGGTGGGGACAGGGGGAAACTATGGCTACACCTTC. Translation gives CAISEVGTGGNYGYTF.